The rows below give T cell receptor beta chains drawn from one sample of a study of STAT5B mutations in CD4+ large granular lymphocyte leukemia. Profiling relied on immunoSEQ multiplex PCR, and the TCRdb table lists in-frame clones only, not all of them. This sample yields 40,000 to 55,000 clones, of which 86% are seen a single time; 2.5% to 3% belongs to the top ten. Sequencing used CD4+ T cells from blood buffy coats. All receptors come from a human donor in good health. Both conserved end residues are part of each CDR3. D genes are given only for firm matches. Clone size is shown for a subset of rows, as once, few, many or a class of expanded clone.

clone_size j_call d_call v_call cdr3_aa cdr3_nt
- TRBJ2-6 - TRBV6-1 CASSVGASGANVLTF TGTGCCAGCAGTGTGGGGGCCTCTGGGGCCAACGTCCTGACTTTC
- TRBJ2-7 TRBD1 TRBV15 CATSRGTGVDEQYF TGTGCCACCAGCAGGGGGACAGGGGTGGACGAGCAGTACTTC
- TRBJ2-1 TRBD2 TRBV6-6 CASSKLAGGPNEQFF TGTGCCAGCAGTAAACTAGCGGGAGGGCCCAATGAGCAGTTCTTC
- TRBJ1-5 TRBD1 TRBV2 CASSRQGASNQPQHF TGTGCCAGCAGTAGACAGGGGGCAAGCAATCAGCCCCAGCATTTT
- TRBJ1-6 TRBD1 TRBV30 CAWSAGQGDNSPLHF TGTGCCTGGAGTGCCGGACAGGGTGATAATTCACCCCTCCACTTT
- TRBJ2-1 TRBD2 TRBV19 CASSRTSGRVSYNEQFF TGTGCCAGTAGCCGGACTAGCGGGAGGGTATCCTACAATGAGCAGTTCTTC
few TRBJ2-7 - TRBV27 CASSFTASLGYEQYF TGTGCCAGCAGTTTTACAGCTAGTCTTGGCTACGAGCAGTACTTC
- TRBJ2-1 - TRBV7-2 CASSPQTVF TGTGCCAGCAGCCCACAGACCGTCTTC
- TRBJ1-2 TRBD1 TRBV6-6 CASSYGTGGDYGYTF TGTGCCAGCAGTTACGGGACAGGGGGGGACTATGGCTACACCTTC
- TRBJ1-5 - TRBV19 CASSMNRARNQPQHF TGTGCCAGTAGTATGAATAGGGCTAGGAATCAGCCCCAGCATTTT
- TRBJ2-1 - TRBV5-1 CASSFFFRGEQFF TGCGCCAGCAGCTTTTTTTTTCGAGGGGAGCAGTTCTTC
- TRBJ2-5 TRBD2 TRBV19 CASSISGPDSRLGGRARETQYF TGTGCCAGTAGTATAAGTGGGCCCGACTCCCGTCTCGGCGGGAGGGCCAGGGAGACCCAGTACTTC
- TRBJ2-1 - TRBV7-3 CASSLGLAHNEQFF TGTGCCAGCAGCTTAGGTTTGGCTCACAATGAGCAGTTCTTC
- TRBJ2-7 TRBD2 TRBV4-3 CASSQDPSAGTSSYEQYF TGCGCCAGCAGCCAAGACCCCTCAGCGGGGACGAGCTCCTACGAGCAGTACTTC
few TRBJ1-2 - TRBV19 CASSIGSSGARGYTF TGTGCCAGTAGTATAGGTTCGTCGGGGGCACGCGGCTACACCTTC
- TRBJ1-2 - TRBV28 CASTHRTLLYGYTF TGTGCCAGCACCCACAGGACACTGCTCTATGGCTACACCTTC
- TRBJ2-7 - TRBV2 CASSEPGPYEQYF TGTGCCAGCAGTGAACCTGGCCCCTACGAGCAGTACTTC
- TRBJ2-7 TRBD1 TRBV6-6 CASSSGTALREQYF TGTGCCAGCAGTTCTGGGACAGCCTTGAGGGAGCAGTACTTC
- TRBJ2-3 - TRBV14 CASSQRGGLQLITDTQYF TGTGCCAGCAGCCAACGCGGAGGCCTCCAACTCATCACAGATACGCAGTATTTT
once TRBJ1-5 - TRBV2 CASSEKWMIRKGNQPQHF TGTGCCAGCAGTGAAAAGTGGATGATAAGGAAGGGCAATCAGCCCCAGCATTTT
once TRBJ2-7 TRBD1 TRBV4-3 CASSQDWRDRVVYEQYF TGCGCCAGCAGCCAAGACTGGCGTGACAGGGTCGTCTACGAGCAGTACTTC
once TRBJ2-5 TRBD1 TRBV2 CASSFVGTGKQETQYF TGTGCCAGCAGTTTCGTAGGGACAGGGAAACAAGAGACCCAGTACTTC
- TRBJ2-3 - TRBV29-1 CSVAQDTQYF TGCAGCGTTGCCCAGGATACGCAGTATTTT
- TRBJ2-7 TRBD1 TRBV19 CASSDRRRQGGDEQYF TGTGCCAGTAGCGACCGAAGGCGACAGGGCGGTGACGAGCAGTACTTC
few TRBJ1-2 - TRBV7-2 CASSLARVDGYTF TGTGCCAGCAGCTTAGCCAGGGTCGATGGCTACACCTTC
- TRBJ1-5 TRBD1 TRBV6-1 CASTTDRGLNQPQHF TGTGCCAGCACCACGGACAGGGGCCTGAATCAGCCCCAGCATTTT
- TRBJ1-2 - TRBV6-5 CASIGVGGYTF TGTGCCAGCATAGGGGTGGGTGGCTACACCTTC
- TRBJ2-5 - TRBV1 CTSSLLGLPADGTQYF TGCACCAGCAGCCTCCTAGGACTCCCGGCGGATGGGACCCAGTACTTC
- TRBJ1-2 - TRBV5-6 CASSSFEGYTF TGTGCCAGCAGCTCATTCGAGGGCTACACCTTC
few TRBJ2-1 TRBD2 TRBV6-5 CASSYSGTSGYNEQFF TGTGCCAGCAGTTACTCTGGGACTAGCGGTTACAATGAGCAGTTCTTC
- TRBJ1-1 - TRBV5-1 CASSLQGGSEAEAFF TGCGCCAGCAGCCTACAGGGAGGGAGTGAAGCTGAAGCTTTCTTT
- TRBJ1-2 - TRBV6-5 CASSYSAGRYGYTF TGTGCCAGCAGTTACTCAGCAGGGCGCTATGGCTACACCTTC